The clone carrying this T cell receptor (beta chain) turned up a few times. Isolated RNA was reverse transcribed in full, so expressed TCRB transcripts were sequenced. The repertoire was sequenced with immunoSEQ multiplex PCR; TCRdb's copy has only in-frame clones and lacks some. The sample shows about 400,000 clones, roughly 12% of them seen only once. The data are from a study of beta chain features in type 1 diabetes. With 4 bases removed from V and 6 bases from J, the gap between germline ends came to 13 bases. CDR1 MDHEN and CDR2 SYDVKM come from the germline V gene. CDR3 length: 13 residues. The chain has TRBV28 and TRBJ2-7, with a tentative D call TRBD1 (6 bases). Sequences were obtained from naive CD4+ T cells from blood. This receptor was identified in a man between 18 and 35 years old in good health. The CDR3 region has the DNA TGTGCCAGCAGTTCATCAGGGGTTCGCGAGCAGTACTTC. Amino acid sequence: CASSSSGVREQYF.